The rows below give T cell receptor beta chains drawn from one sample of a study of regulatory T cells in long-lasting Graves disease. TCRdb ran MiXCR on the multiplex PCR reads and lists one entry per CDR3 protein. The table lists about 560,000 distinct CDR3 sequences, 15% to 20% of them singletons. The data were also submitted as part of a second study, on T cells in Graves' hyperthyroidism and ophthalmopathy.

The source material was peripheral blood mononuclear cells (PBMCs), sampled at new diagnosis, from a patient treated with antithyroid drugs. These receptors all stem from a man aged 18 to 30 with Graves disease. CDR3s include the opening cysteine and the closing phenylalanine or tryptophan. D genes are given only for firm matches. A row's size may be missing; if present it is once, few, many or a size class.

cdr3_aa,cdr3_nt,d_call,clone_size,j_call,v_call
CASSLRPFGNTEAFF,TGTGCCAGCAGCCTCCGCCCATTCGGGAACACTGAAGCTTTCTTT,.,few,TRBJ1-1,TRBV9
CSVDLGTNEKLFF,TGCAGCGTTGACCTTGGGACTAATGAAAAACTGTTTTTT,.,few,TRBJ1-4,TRBV29-1
CASSYGTGLHSYGQYF,TGTGCCAGCAGTTACGGGACAGGGCTCCACTCCTACGGGCAGTACTTC,TRBD1,.,TRBJ2-7,TRBV28
CASSYFREDTQYF,TGTGCCAGCAGTTACTTCCGGGAAGATACGCAGTATTTT,.,.,TRBJ2-3,TRBV6-9
CASSQGVGDGYTF,TGTGCCAGCAGCCAGGGGGTGGGGGATGGCTACACCTTC,.,.,TRBJ1-2,TRBV3-1
CAGSTGLNTEAFF,TGTGCCGGATCGACAGGCCTAAACACTGAAGCTTTCTTT,.,few,TRBJ1-1,TRBV6-1
CSAQTRRQETQYF,TGCAGCGCCCAGACACGAAGACAAGAGACCCAGTACTTC,.,many,TRBJ2-5,TRBV29-1
CASSVVGTGGDEQYF,TGTGCCAGCAGCGTAGTCGGGACAGGGGGAGACGAGCAGTACTTC,TRBD1,.,TRBJ2-7,TRBV9
CASDTGTGDNEQFF,TGTGCCAGCGACACTGGGACAGGAGACAATGAGCAGTTCTTC,TRBD1,many,TRBJ2-1,TRBV18
CASSLDAGGLSFEQFF,TGCGCCAGCAGCTTGGACGCGGGAGGTCTCTCTTTTGAGCAGTTCTTC,TRBD2,many,TRBJ2-1,TRBV5-1
CASSVGVSPGAEAFF,TGTGCCAGCAGCGTAGGAGTCAGCCCCGGGGCTGAAGCTTTCTTT,.,few,TRBJ1-1,TRBV9
CSARHPEPGQVFYGELFF,TGCAGTGCTAGACATCCCGAGCCGGGACAGGTTTTTTATGGGGAGCTGTTTTTT,TRBD1,.,TRBJ2-2,TRBV20-1
CASSLAGAGTEAFF,TGCGCCAGCAGCTTGGCCGGGGCGGGCACTGAAGCTTTCTTT,.,many,TRBJ1-1,TRBV5-1
CASSQDPDLTDTQYF,TGTGCCAGCAGCCAAGATCCGGATCTCACAGATACGCAGTATTTT,.,many,TRBJ2-3,TRBV3-1
CARTYGGPGGRDYGYTF,TGTGCCAGGACGTACGGGGGACCCGGGGGGCGCGACTATGGCTACACCTTC,.,.,TRBJ1-2,TRBV7-8
CASSLAGIYEQYF,TGTGCCAGCAGCTTGGCGGGTATTTACGAGCAGTACTTC,.,.,TRBJ2-7,TRBV5-6
CASSFGRVVQETQYF,TGTGCCAGCAGCTTTGGGCGGGTCGTCCAAGAGACCCAGTACTTC,.,many,TRBJ2-5,TRBV7-9
CASRYGQDSGKTEALF,TGCGCCAGCAGATACGGACAGGATTCGGGAAAGACTGAAGCTCTCTTT,TRBD1,.,TRBJ1-1,TRBV4-1
CASSYSRTVMNTEAFF,TGTGCCAGCAGTTACTCTAGGACAGTAATGAACACTGAAGCTTTCTTT,.,many,TRBJ1-1,TRBV6-5
CASSQDSSGQTSYNEQFF,TGCGCCAGCAGCCAAGATTCTAGCGGCCAAACCTCATACAATGAGCAGTTCTTC,TRBD2,.,TRBJ2-1,TRBV4-1
CASSHPVGTEAFF,TGCGCCAGCAGCCATCCTGTTGGCACTGAAGCTTTCTTT,.,few,TRBJ1-1,TRBV4-1
CASTEQGHGELFF,TGTGCCAGCACCGAACAGGGGCACGGGGAGCTGTTTTTT,TRBD1,.,TRBJ2-2,TRBV2
CSVENTLNTGELFF,TGCAGCGTTGAAAACACTCTGAACACCGGGGAGCTGTTTTTT,.,many,TRBJ2-2,TRBV29-1
CACPSDRSNEKLFF,TGTGCCTGTCCTTCCGACAGGAGCAATGAAAAACTGTTTTTT,.,many,TRBJ1-4,TRBV30
CASLAPSGMVGDYEQYF,TGTGCCAGCCTTGCGCCTAGCGGGATGGTTGGAGACTACGAGCAGTACTTC,TRBD2,many,TRBJ2-7,TRBV2
CASSFAGADNEKLFF,TGTGCCAGCAGTTTTGCAGGGGCCGATAATGAAAAACTGTTTTTT,.,.,TRBJ1-4,TRBV12-3/TRBV12-4
CANSQYEGQQLGSYEQYF,TGCGCCAACAGCCAGTATGAGGGACAGCAGTTGGGCTCCTACGAGCAGTACTTC,TRBD1,.,TRBJ2-7,TRBV4-1
CSVEDGPGKETQYF,TGCAGCGTTGAAGATGGGCCAGGGAAAGAGACCCAGTACTTC,.,few,TRBJ2-5,TRBV29-1